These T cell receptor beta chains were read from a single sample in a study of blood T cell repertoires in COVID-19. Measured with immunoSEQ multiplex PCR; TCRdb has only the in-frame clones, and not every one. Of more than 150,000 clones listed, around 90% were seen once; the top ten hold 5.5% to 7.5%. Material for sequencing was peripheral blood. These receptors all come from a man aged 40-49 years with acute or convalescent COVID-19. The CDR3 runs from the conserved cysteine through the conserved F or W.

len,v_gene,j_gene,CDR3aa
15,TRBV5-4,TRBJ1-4,CASSLGGERGEKLFF
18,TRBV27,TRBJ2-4,CASSPLVGREEAKNIQYF
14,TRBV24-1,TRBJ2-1,CATSDLLQEAEQFF
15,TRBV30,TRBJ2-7,CAWSVLAGKAYEQYF
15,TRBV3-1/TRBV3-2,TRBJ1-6,CASRNRGGPNSPLHF
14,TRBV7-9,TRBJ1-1,CASSNTGVGTEAFF
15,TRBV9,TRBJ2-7,CASSVGTGGSYEQYF
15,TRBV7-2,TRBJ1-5,CASSSYTGDNQPQHF
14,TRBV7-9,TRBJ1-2,CASSLVGHLYGYTF
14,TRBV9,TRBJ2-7,CASSVTSGAYEQYF
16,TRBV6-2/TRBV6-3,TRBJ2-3,CASSYALAGWVDTQYF
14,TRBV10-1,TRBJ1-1,CASSRDRAPTEAFF
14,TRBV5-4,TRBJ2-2,CASTQGANTGELFF
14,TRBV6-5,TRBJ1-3,CASSPLTGGNTIYF
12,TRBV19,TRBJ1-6,CASSMDSSPLHF
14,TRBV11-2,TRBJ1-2,CASSLNRIPYGYTF
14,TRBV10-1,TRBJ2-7,CASSERGSVSEQYF
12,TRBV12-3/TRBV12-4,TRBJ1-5,CASSSRNQPQHF
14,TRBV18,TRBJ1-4,CASSPPATNEKLFF
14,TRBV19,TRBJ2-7,CASSTSTGSYEQYF
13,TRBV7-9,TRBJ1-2,CASSSSGNYGYTF
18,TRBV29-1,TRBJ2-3,CSVLYVLTGTTMTDTQYF
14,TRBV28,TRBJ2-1,CASSSTGGALQQFF
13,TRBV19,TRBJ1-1,CASTAGTGGEAFF
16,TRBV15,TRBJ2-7,CATSRRSGALSYEQYF
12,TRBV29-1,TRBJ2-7,CSVEDGTGSQYF
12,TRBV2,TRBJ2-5,CAIRGSQETQYF
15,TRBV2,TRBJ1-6,CASSPDFSYNSPLHF
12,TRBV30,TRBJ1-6,CAWSEGDSPLHF
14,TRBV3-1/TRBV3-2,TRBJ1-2,CASSHAGQEYGYTF
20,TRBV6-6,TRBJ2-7,CASSQHPGTSGGEGLGEQYF
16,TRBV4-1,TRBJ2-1,CASSQETSVSYNEQFF
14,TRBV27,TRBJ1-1,CASSTRQGGSEAFF
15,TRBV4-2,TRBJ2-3,CASSQEDRGADTQYF
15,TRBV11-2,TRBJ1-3,CASSLAGGSGNTIYF
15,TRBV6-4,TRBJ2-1,CASSLSGAGYNEQFF
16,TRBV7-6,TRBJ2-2,CASSPRTGSNTGELFF
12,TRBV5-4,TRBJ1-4,CASSSPLRELFF
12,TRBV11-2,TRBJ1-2,CASSLKPYGYTF
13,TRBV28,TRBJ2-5,CASTEQGVETQYF
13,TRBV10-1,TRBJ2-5,CASSETGVGTQYF
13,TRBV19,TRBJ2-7,CASSFGTGREQYF